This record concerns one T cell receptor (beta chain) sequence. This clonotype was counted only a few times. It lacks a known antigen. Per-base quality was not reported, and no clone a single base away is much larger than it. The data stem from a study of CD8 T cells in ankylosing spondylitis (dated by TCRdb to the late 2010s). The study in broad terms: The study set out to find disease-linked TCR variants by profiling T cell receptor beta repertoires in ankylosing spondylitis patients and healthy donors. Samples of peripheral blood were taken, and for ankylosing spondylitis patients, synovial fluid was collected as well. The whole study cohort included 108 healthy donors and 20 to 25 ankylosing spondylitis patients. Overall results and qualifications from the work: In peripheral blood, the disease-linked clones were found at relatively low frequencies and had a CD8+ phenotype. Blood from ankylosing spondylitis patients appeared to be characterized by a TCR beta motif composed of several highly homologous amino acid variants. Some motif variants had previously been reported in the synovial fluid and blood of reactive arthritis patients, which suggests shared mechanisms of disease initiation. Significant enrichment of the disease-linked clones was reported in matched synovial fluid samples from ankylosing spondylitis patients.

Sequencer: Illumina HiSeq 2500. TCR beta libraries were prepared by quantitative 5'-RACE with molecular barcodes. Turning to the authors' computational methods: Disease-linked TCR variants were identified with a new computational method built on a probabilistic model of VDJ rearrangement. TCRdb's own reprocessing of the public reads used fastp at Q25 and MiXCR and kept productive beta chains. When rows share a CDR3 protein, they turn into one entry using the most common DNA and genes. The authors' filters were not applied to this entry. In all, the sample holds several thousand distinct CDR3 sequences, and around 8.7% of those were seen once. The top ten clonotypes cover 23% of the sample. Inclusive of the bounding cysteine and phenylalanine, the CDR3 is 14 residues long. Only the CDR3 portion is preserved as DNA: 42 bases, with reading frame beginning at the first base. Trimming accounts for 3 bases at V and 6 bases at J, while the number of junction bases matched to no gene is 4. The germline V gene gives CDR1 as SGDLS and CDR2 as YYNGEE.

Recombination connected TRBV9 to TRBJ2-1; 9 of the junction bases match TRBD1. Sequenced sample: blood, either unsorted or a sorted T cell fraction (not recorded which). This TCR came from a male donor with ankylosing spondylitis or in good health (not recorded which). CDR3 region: CASSATGGSNEQFF. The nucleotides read TGTGCCAGCAGCGCGACAGGGGGGAGCAATGAGCAGTTCTTC.